Below, 5 T cell receptor beta chains from the same sample are listed, as sequenced in a study of identical twins. TCRdb itself ran the 5' RACE reads through MiXCR, one entry per CDR3 protein. The sample shows 750,000 to 950,000 distinct CDR3 sequences, 10% to 15% of them seen only once. The same sample was also studied in work on yellow fever vaccine responses in identical twins.

Sequenced: PBMCs. Receptors were obtained from a woman in her late teens or twenties in good health.

V is TRBV5-1 and J is TRBJ2-2, with TRBD2 as a possible D gene (5 bases). CDR3 length: 15 residues. Deletions cut 4 bases from V and 0 bases from J, with 10 bases between. CDR1 and CDR2 from the germline V gene are SGHRS and YFSETQ. CDR3 coding DNA: TGCGCCAGCAGCCCCGGGGAGACGAACACCGGGGAGCTGTTTTTT. Translating gives CASSPGETNTGELFF.

This clonotype was observed a handful of times. The CDR3 DNA follows: TGTGCCAGCAGCTCCCAACCAAGCCGAAAAGAGACCCAGTACTTC. Translation: CASSSQPSRKETQYF. The V call is TRBV7-9, the J call TRBJ2-5; D is unclear. The CDR3 covers 15 residues. Germline CDR1 is SEHNR and CDR2 is FQNEAQ (reference sequence). The germline V and J ends were trimmed by 4 bases and 3 bases, with 15 bases remaining between them.

CDR3 region: CASKRGAHNEQFF. Here the CDR3 DNA reads TGTGCCAGCAAAAGAGGGGCGCACAATGAGCAGTTCTTC. The chain recombines TRBV7-9 with TRBJ2-1; the D gene could be TRBD1 or TRBD2 (5 bases each). The CDR3 contains 13 residues. Trimming removed 7 bases from V and 5 bases from J, with 12 bases in between. Germline V lookup: CDR1 SEHNR, CDR2 FQNEAQ (reference sequence).

This chain joins TRBV7-9 and TRBJ2-1, with D tentatively TRBD1 or TRBD2 (5 bases each). This CDR3 has 15 residues. CDR1 and CDR2 from the germline V gene are SEHNR and FQNEAQ (reference sequence). Trimming removed 6 bases from V and 4 bases from J, with 16 bases in between. This CDR3 reads CASRTNRDQYNEQFF. The CDR3 bases are TGTGCCAGCAGAACGAACCGGGACCAGTACAATGAGCAGTTCTTC.

In its sample, this clonotype was seen many times. This chain links TRBV4-2 with TRBJ2-5; D remains unclear. This CDR3 contains 14 residues. Deletions cut 0 bases from V and 2 bases from J, with 7 bases between. Germline V lookup: CDR1 LGHNA, CDR2 YNFKEQ. CDR3 nucleotides: TGTGCCAGCAGCCAAGATTCCTTACAAGAGACCCAGTACTTC. This codes for CASSQDSLQETQYF.